This T cell receptor beta chain was found in a study of blood T cell repertoires in COVID-19. The wider study: Nucleic acid was either cDNA or gDNA, and it came from T cells, B-cell-depleted T cells, or PBMCs.

Profiled with immunoSEQ multiplex PCR; TCRdb holds only in-frame clones, not every one. This table holds about 82,000 clones, 78% found once. In germline, CDR1 is ENHRY, CDR2 SYGVKD. This CDR3 has 15 amino acids. V dropped 10 bases and J dropped 0; count of bases not matched to a gene: 5. Seattle participants joined during active infection and were tracked over time. The sequenced material came from peripheral blood. This sequence was found in a man in his fifties or sixties with COVID-19, enrolled during active disease. This rearrangement joins TRBV10-3 to TRBJ2-2, with 10 bases lining up with TRBD2. CDR3 DNA: TGTGCCAGCGGGACTAGCGTTACGAACACCGGGGAGCTGTTTTTT. This sequence encodes CASGTSVTNTGELFF.